This T cell receptor (beta chain) was retrieved from a study of T cell responses to AZD1222 COVID-19 vaccine. For the study at large: Pooling covered second doses at about 4 or about 12 weeks.

Generated by immunoSEQ multiplex PCR, the TCRdb table keeps only in-frame clones and is missing some. The table records around 80,000 clones, nearly 90% of them present only once. As regards this clone: Its antigen remains unidentified.

CDR3 length: 15 residues. CDR1 SGHRS and CDR2 YFSETQ come from the germline V gene. V shed 6 bases and J 0 bases; nucleotides not matched to a gene: 5. General study points: With two AZD1222 doses given, Spike-specific TCR breadth and depth both rose. Reportedly, nearly half of unique spike TCRs recognized epitopes outside B.1.351/B.1.1.7 mutations.

The specimen comprised peripheral blood, sampled on day 0 of AZD1222 vaccination. This clonotype originated in an adult in good health. The V call is TRBV5-1, the J call TRBJ2-2; 7 bases are shared with TRBD1. The CDR3: CASNRDSTNTGELFF. DNA for the CDR3: TGCGCCAGCAACCGGGACAGCACGAACACCGGGGAGCTGTTTTTT.